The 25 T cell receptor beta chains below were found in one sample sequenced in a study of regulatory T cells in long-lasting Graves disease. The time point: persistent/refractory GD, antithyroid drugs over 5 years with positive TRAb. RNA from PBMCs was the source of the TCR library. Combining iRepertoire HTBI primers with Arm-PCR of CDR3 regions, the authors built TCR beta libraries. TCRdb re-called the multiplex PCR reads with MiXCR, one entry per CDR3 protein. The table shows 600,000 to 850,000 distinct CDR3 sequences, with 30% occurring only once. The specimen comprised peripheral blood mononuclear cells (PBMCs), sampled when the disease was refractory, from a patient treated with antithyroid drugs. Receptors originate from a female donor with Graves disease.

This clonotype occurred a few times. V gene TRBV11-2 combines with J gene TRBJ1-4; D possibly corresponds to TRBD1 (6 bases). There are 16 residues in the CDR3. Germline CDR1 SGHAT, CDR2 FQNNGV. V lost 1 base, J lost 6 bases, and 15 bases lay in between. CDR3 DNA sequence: TGTGCCAGCAGCTTAGGGGACAAAGCGGGTCATGAAAAACTGTTTTTT. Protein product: CASSLGDKAGHEKLFF.

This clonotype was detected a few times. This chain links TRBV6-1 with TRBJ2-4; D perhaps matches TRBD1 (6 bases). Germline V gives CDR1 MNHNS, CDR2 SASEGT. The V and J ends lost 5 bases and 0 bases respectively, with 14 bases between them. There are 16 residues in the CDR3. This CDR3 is CASSRTAGLAKNIQYF. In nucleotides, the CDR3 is TGTGCCAGCAGTCGGACAGCTGGGCTAGCCAAAAACATTCAGTACTTC.

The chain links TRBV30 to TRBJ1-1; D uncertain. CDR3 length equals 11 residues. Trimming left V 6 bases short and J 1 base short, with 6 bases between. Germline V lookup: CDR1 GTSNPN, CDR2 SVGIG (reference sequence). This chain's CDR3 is CACTQNTEAFF. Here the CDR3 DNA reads TGTGCCTGTACACAGAACACTGAAGCTTTCTTT.

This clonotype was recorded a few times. DNA for the CDR3: TGCGCCAGCAGGATGAAAAAACCGGGACGCCAGAGGTGGTCGTGCTACAATGAGCAGTTCTTC. Protein sequence: CASRMKKPGRQRWSCYNEQFF. This chain connects TRBV5-1 to TRBJ2-1; D possibly uses TRBD1 or TRBD2 (5 bases each). This CDR3 is built from 21 residues. Trimming removed 5 bases at V and 3 bases at J, with 33 bases between. Germline CDR1 is SGHRS and CDR2 is YFSETQ.

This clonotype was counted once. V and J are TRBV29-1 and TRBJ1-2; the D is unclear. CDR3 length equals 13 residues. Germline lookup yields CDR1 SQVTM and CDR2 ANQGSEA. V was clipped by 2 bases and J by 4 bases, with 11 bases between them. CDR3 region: CSVELGFSYGYTF. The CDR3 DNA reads TGCAGCGTTGAATTAGGTTTTAGCTATGGCTACACCTTC.

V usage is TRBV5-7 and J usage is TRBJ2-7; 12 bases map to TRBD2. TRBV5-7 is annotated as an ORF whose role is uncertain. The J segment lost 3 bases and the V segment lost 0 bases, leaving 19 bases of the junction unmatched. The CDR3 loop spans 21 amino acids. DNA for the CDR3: TGTGCCAGCAGCTTGGTGTTTCTATCTCCCTCTAGCGGGAGGGAAAGCTACGAGCAGTACTTC. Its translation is CASSLVFLSPSSGRESYEQYF.

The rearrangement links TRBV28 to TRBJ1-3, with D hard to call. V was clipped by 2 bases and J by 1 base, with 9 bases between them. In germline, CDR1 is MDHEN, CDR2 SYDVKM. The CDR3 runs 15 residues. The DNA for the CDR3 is TGTGCCAGCAGTTTACTCCCATGGTCTGGAAACACCATATATTTT. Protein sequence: CASSLLPWSGNTIYF. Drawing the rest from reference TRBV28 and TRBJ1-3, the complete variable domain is DVKVTQSSRYLVKRTGEKVFLECVQDMDHENMFWYRQDPGLGLRLIYFSYDVKMKEKGDIPEGYSVSREKKERFSLILESASTNQTSMYLCASSLLPWSGNTIYFGEGSWLTVV.

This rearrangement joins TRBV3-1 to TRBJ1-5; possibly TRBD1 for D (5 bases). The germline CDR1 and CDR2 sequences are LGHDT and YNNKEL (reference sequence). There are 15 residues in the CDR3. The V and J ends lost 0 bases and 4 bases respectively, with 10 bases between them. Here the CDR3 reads CASSQDLAGNQPQHF. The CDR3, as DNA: TGTGCCAGCAGCCAAGATTTGGCAGGGAATCAGCCCCAGCATTTT. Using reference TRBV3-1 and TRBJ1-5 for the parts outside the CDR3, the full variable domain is DTAVSQTPKYLVTQMGNDKSIKCEQNLGHDTMYWYKQDSKKFLKIMFSYNNKELIINETVPNRFSPKSPDKAHLNLHINSLELGDSAVYFCASSQDLAGNQPQHFGDGTRLSIL.

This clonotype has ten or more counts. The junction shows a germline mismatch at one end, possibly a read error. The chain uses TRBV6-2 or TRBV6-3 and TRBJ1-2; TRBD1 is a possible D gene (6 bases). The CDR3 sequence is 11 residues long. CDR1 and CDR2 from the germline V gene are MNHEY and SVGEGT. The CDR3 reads CASSGGGAEAF. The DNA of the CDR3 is TGTGCCAGCAGTGGCGGGGGCGCTGAGGCCTTC.

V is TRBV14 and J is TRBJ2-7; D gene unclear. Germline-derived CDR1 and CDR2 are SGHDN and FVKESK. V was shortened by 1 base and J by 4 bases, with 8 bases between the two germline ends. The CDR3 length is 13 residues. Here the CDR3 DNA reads TGTGCCAGCAGCCAAGTATGGGGATACGAGCAGTACTTC. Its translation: CASSQVWGYEQYF. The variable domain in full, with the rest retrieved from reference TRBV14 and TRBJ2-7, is EAGVTQFPSHSVIEKGQTVTLRCDPISGHDNLYWYRRVMGKEIKFLLHFVKESKQDESGMPNNRFLAERTGGTYSTLKVQPAELEDSGVYFCASSQVWGYEQYFGPGTRLTVT.

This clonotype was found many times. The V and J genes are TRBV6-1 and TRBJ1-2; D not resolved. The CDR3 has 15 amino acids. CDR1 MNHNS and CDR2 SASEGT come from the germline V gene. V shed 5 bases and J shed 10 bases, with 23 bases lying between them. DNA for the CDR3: TGTGCCAGCAGTATCACCCCCGGGAAGTTTCGTAACTACACCTTC. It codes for CASSITPGKFRNYTF.

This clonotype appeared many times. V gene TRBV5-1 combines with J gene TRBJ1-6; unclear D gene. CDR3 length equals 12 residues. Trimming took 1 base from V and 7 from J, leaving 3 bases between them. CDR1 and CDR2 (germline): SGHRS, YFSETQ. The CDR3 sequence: CASSLNNSPLHF. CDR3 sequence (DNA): TGCGCCAGCAGCTTGAACAATTCACCCCTCCACTTT.

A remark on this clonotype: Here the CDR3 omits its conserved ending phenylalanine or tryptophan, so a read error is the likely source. The DNA for the CDR3 is TGTGCCAGCAGTTTATATGGCTTTGGCGGCACTGAAGCTTTCTCT. It codes for CASSLYGFGGTEAFS. The V call is TRBV27, the J call TRBJ1-1, with D unclear. V was pared by 1 base and J by 4 bases, with 13 bases between. Germline V gene sequence: CDR1 MNHEY, CDR2 SMNVEV (reference sequence). The CDR3 length is 15 residues.

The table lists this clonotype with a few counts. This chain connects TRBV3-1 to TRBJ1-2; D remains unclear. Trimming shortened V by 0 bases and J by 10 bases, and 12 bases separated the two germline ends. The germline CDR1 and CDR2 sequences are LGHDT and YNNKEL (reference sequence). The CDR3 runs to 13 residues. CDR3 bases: TGTGCCAGCAGCCAAGATCCACCGGTCCACTACACCTTC. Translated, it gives CASSQDPPVHYTF.

CDR3 DNA: TGCGCCAGCAGCTTGGAACCCATCTCTGGAAACACCATATATTTT. Its translation is CASSLEPISGNTIYF. The V call is TRBV5-1, the J call TRBJ1-3; D unresolved. Trimming cost V 0 bases and J 0 bases, with 7 bases left between them. The CDR3 consists of 15 residues. Germline lookup yields CDR1 SGHRS and CDR2 YFSETQ.

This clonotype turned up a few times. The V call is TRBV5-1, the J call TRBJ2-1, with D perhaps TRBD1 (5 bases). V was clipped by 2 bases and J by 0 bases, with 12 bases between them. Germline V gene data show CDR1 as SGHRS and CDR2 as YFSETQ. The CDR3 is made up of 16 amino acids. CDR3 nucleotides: TGCGCCAGCAGCTTCCAGGGCCTAAGCTCCTACAATGAGCAGTTCTTC. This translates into CASSFQGLSSYNEQFF.

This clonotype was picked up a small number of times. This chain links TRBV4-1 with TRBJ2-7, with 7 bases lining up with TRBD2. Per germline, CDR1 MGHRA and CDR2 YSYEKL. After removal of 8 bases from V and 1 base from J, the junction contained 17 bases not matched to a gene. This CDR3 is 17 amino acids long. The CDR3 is CASDDDSREGYSYEQYF. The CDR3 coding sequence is TGCGCCAGCGATGACGATTCAAGGGAGGGATATTCCTACGAGCAGTACTTC.

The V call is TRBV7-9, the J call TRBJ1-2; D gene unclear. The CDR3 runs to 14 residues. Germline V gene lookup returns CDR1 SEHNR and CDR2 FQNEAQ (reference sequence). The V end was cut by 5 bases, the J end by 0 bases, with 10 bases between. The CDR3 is CASSPGDANYGYTF. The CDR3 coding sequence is TGTGCCAGCAGCCCTGGTGACGCTAACTATGGCTACACCTTC.

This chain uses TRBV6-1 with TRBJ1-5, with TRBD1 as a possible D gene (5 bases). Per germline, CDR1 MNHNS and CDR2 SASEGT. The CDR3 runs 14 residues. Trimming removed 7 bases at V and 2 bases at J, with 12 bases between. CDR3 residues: CASNPQGGNQPQHF. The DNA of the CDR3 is TGTGCCAGCAATCCCCAGGGAGGCAATCAGCCCCAGCATTTT.

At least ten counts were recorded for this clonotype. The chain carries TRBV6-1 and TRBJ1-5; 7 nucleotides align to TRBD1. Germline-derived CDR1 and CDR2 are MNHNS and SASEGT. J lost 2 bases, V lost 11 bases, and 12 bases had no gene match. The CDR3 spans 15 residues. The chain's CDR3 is CAGTVDLDRNQPQHF. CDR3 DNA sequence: TGTGCCGGGACAGTAGATCTGGATCGCAATCAGCCCCAGCATTTT.

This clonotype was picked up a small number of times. CDR3 in amino acids: CASSPRTRSTDTQYF. The CDR3 DNA reads TGTGCCAGCAGCCCCAGGACTCGCAGCACAGATACGCAGTATTTT. The V call is TRBV7-3, the J call TRBJ2-3, with D perhaps TRBD2 (5 bases). Germline V CDR1 and CDR2: SGHTA, FQGTGA. The CDR3 sequence is 15 residues long. Between the trimmed V and J ends, which lost 5 bases and 0 bases, there was a span of 12 bases.

Here the CDR3 DNA reads TGTGCCAGCAGCCAAATCCGGGGCCCGGCGGGAGAGACCCAGTACTTC. This gives the protein CASSQIRGPAGETQYF. The chain carries TRBV14 and TRBJ2-5, with D possibly being TRBD1 or TRBD2 (5 bases each). Germline V gives CDR1 SGHDN, CDR2 FVKESK. This CDR3 comprises 16 residues. V was clipped by 2 bases and J by 4 bases, with 17 bases between them. Drawing the rest from reference TRBV14 and TRBJ2-5, the complete variable domain is EAGVTQFPSHSVIEKGQTVTLRCDPISGHDNLYWYRRVMGKEIKFLLHFVKESKQDESGMPNNRFLAERTGGTYSTLKVQPAELEDSGVYFCASSQIRGPAGETQYFGPGTRLLVL.

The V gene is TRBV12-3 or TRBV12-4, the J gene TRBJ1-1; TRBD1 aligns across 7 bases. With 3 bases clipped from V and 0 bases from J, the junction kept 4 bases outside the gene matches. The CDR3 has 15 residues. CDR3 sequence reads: CASSFPQGMNTEAFF. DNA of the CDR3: TGTGCCAGCAGTTTCCCACAGGGGATGAACACTGAAGCTTTCTTT.

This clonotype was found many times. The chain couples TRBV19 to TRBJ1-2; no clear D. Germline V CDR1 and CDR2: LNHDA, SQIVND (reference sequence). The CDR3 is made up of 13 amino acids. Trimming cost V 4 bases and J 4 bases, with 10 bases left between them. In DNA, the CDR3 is TGTGCCAGTAGTACGCGGGAAGCCTATGGCTACACCTTC. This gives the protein CASSTREAYGYTF.

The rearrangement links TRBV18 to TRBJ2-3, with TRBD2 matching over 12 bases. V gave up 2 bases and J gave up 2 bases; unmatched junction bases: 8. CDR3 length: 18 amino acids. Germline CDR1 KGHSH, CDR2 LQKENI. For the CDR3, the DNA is TGTGCCAGCTCACCATGGGTGACTAGCGGGAGACCCACAGATACGCAGTATTTT. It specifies CASSPWVTSGRPTDTQYF.